This record covers a single T cell receptor beta chain. Its antigen is still unknown. Using viral peptide pools, the ViraFEST assay grew out antigen-specific CD4+ T cells prior to sequencing. Culturing for 10 to 11 days preceded CD4+ T cell isolation. CDR3 length equals 17 residues. Germline-derived CDR1 and CDR2 are SEHNR and FQNEAQ (reference sequence). The V and J ends lost 4 bases and 0 bases respectively, with 17 bases between them. Sequencing was performed with immunoSEQ multiplex PCR; in TCRdb, only in-frame clones are kept and a portion is missing. The sample holds 30,000 to 35,000 clones, about 63% seen once. This entry comes from a study of vaccination effects on CD4 cells after COVID-19. Across the study: Two-dose vaccination with either BNT162b2 or mRNA-1273 was given to the participants. Regarding the study as a whole: Marked clonal contraction was seen in infection- and vaccine-induced clones late after vaccination. Nearly all vaccine-induced clones in healthy recipients recognized only SARS-CoV-2.

The J gene is TRBJ2-3, the V gene TRBV7-9; tentatively, D is TRBD2 (6 bases). Sequenced here: CD4+ T cells from PBMCs cultured with HCoV-229E spike peptides, sampled before COVID-19 vaccination. This TCR came from a human donor who received a COVID-19 vaccine. In nucleotides, the CDR3 is TGTGCCAGCAGCTCGGGACGGCGGGGATCTAGCACAGATACGCAGTATTTT. Amino acids: CASSSGRRGSSTDTQYF.